The next 9 T cell receptor beta chains were all read from a single sample in a study of T cell responses to AZD1222 COVID-19 vaccine (dated by TCRdb to about 2021). Reading the label with the study, this specimen's time point is: about 28 days (+/-7) after the second vaccine dose. Library generation was performed with the immunoSEQ multiplex PCR assay. TCRdb provides this immuneACCESS table in a form limited to in-frame rearrangements. Some clones are lacking; in checked studies, under half of them reflect an unresolved V gene, and why the rest are absent is not known. For this sample there are fewer than 200,000 clones; just over 90% appear just once. Roughly 1.7% of the sample goes to the ten largest clones. Here the sequenced sample was peripheral blood, taken 28 days after the second AZD1222 dose. The source of these receptors is an adult who received the AZD1222 COVID-19 vaccine.

The V gene is TRBV6-4, the J gene TRBJ1-3, with TRBD1 as a possible D gene (5 bases). Trimming took 3 bases from V and 4 from J, leaving 10 bases between them. The germline CDR1 and CDR2 sequences are MRHNA and SNTAGT. This CDR3 is 14 amino acids long. CDR3 protein: CASSEPGSGNTIYF. The DNA for the CDR3 is TGTGCCAGCAGTGAGCCAGGGAGCGGAAACACCATATATTTT.

The V call is TRBV7-2, the J call TRBJ1-4; 7 bases align to TRBD1. Looked up from germline, CDR1 is SGHTA and CDR2 is FQGNSA. The CDR3 is 15 amino acids. With 1 base clipped from V and 7 bases from J, the junction kept 6 bases outside the gene matches. The CDR3 spells CASSLGKGAIEKLFF. In DNA form, the CDR3 reads TGTGCCAGCAGCTTAGGGAAGGGGGCGATTGAAAAACTGTTTTTT.

The chain links TRBV5-1 to TRBJ1-4; TRBD1 aligns across 9 bases. The germline CDR1 and CDR2 sequences are SGHRS and YFSETQ. Germline trimming cut 0 bases from V and 6 bases from J; bases unmatched to any gene: 3. This CDR3 region has 15 residues. The CDR3 nucleotides read TGCGCCAGCAGCTTGGCGGGACAGGGTTATGAAAAACTGTTTTTT. The encoded protein is CASSLAGQGYEKLFF. Combining the CDR3 with reference TRBV5-1 and TRBJ1-4 gives the whole variable domain KAGVTQTPRYLIKTRGQQVTLSCSPISGHRSVSWYQQTPGQGLQFLFEYFSETQRNKGNFPGRFSGRQFSNSRSEMNVSTLELGDSALYLCASSLAGQGYEKLFFGSGTQLSVL.

The rearrangement uses TRBV7-6 and TRBJ2-3; D is possibly TRBD1 (6 bases). The CDR3 has 16 amino acids. The ends were cut back, 6 bases at V and 2 bases at J, with 18 bases in the middle. CDR1 is SGHVS and CDR2 is FNYEAQ in the germline V gene. CDR3 region: CASRKGQTGFTDTQYF. The CDR3 coding sequence is TGTGCCAGCAGAAAGGGTCAGACAGGCTTCACAGATACGCAGTATTTT.

This chain uses TRBV30 with TRBJ1-2; D gene uncertain. From germline, CDR1 is GTSNPN and CDR2 SVGIG (reference sequence). This CDR3 has 12 amino acids. Trimming stripped 3 bases from V and 2 bases from J, with 7 bases between. DNA for the CDR3: TGTGCCTGGAGAGTGCGAAACTATGGCTACACCTTC. It translates to CAWRVRNYGYTF.

The rearrangement uses TRBV3-1 (or the pseudogene TRBV3-2) and TRBJ2-5, with TRBD2 matching over 7 bases. The CDR3 covers 16 residues. Germline assignment: CDR1 LGHDT and CDR2 YNNKEL (reference sequence). V trimming: 1 base; J trimming: 2 bases; junction bases outside the gene matches: 7. CDR3 in amino acids: CASSQGLAVQQETQYF. The CDR3 DNA reads as TGTGCCAGCAGCCAAGGTCTAGCGGTACAACAAGAGACCCAGTACTTC.

The J gene is TRBJ1-5, the V gene TRBV7-8; no reliable D call. CDR1 SGHVS and CDR2 FQNEAQ come from the germline V gene. The CDR3 length is 12 residues. V shed 5 bases and J shed 4 bases, with 6 bases lying between them. CDR3 loop: CASSQPNQPQHF. In DNA, the CDR3 is TGTGCCAGCAGCCAACCTAATCAGCCCCAGCATTTT.

In this sample, this clone turned up once. The chain carries TRBV27 and TRBJ2-1; 9 positions match TRBD1. Germline loops: CDR1 MNHEY, CDR2 SMNVEV (reference sequence). V trimming: 4 bases; J trimming: 5 bases; junction bases outside the gene matches: 6. The CDR3 spans 15 residues. Here the CDR3 reads CASSSLGTGHNEQFF. The CDR3 DNA follows: TGTGCCAGCAGTTCCTTAGGGACAGGGCACAATGAGCAGTTCTTC.

This chain links TRBV18 with TRBJ1-5; TRBD1 matches at 10 bases. From germline, CDR1 is KGHSH and CDR2 LQKENI. V trimming: 4 bases; J trimming: 1 base; junction bases outside the gene matches: 7. The CDR3 has 17 residues. CDR3 sequence reads: CASSRTGGGSSNQPQHF. CDR3 sequence (DNA): TGTGCCAGCTCACGGACAGGGGGAGGGAGCAGCAATCAGCCCCAGCATTTT.